Below, 21 T cell receptor beta chains from the same sample are listed, as sequenced in a study of shared clonotypes between healthy human individuals. TCRdb's copy holds only in-frame clones and misses some; the assay was immunoSEQ multiplex PCR. Of about 600,000 clones listed, approximately 97% are singletons. Sample: naive CD4+ T cells sorted from blood. Subset here: CD45RA+ positively selected. The receptor set was obtained from a woman under 40 in good health.

The chain's CDR3 is CASRRRGGYEQYF. Written as DNA, the CDR3 is TGTGCCAGCAGAAGGAGGGGAGGCTACGAGCAGTACTTC. The J gene is TRBJ2-7, the V gene TRBV28; D possibly corresponds to TRBD2 (6 bases). V shed 6 bases and J shed 3 bases, with 12 bases lying between them. Germline assignment: CDR1 MDHEN and CDR2 SYDVKM. The CDR3 totals 13 residues. Complete variable domain (other parts from reference TRBV28 and TRBJ2-7): DVKVTQSSRYLVKRTGEKVFLECVQDMDHENMFWYRQDPGLGLRLIYFSYDVKMKEKGDIPEGYSVSREKKERFSLILESASTNQTSMYLCASRRRGGYEQYFGPGTRLTVT.

A remark on this clone: Other DNA sequences in this specimen translate into the identical CDR3. CDR3 sequence reads: CASSLAGRSEQYF. The CDR3 DNA reads TGCGCCAGCAGCTTGGCCGGTCGGAGCGAGCAGTACTTC. The chain couples TRBV5-1 to TRBJ2-7, with no clear D. CDR1 SGHRS and CDR2 YFSETQ come from the germline V gene. CDR3 size: 13 residues. The ends were cut back, 0 bases at V and 6 bases at J, with 10 bases in the middle.

The DNA for the CDR3 is TGCGCCAGCAGCTCTCGGACTACCTTCTACGAGCAGTACTTC. Translated, it gives CASSSRTTFYEQYF. The V gene is TRBV5-1, the J gene TRBJ2-7, with D possibly matching TRBD2 (6 bases). The germline gives CDR1 SGHRS, CDR2 YFSETQ. CDR3 length equals 14 residues. Trimming pared 3 bases from V and 3 bases from J, leaving 13 bases between.

The chain couples TRBV10-3 to TRBJ1-5, with D possibly matching TRBD1 (6 bases). CDR3 length: 14 amino acids. Trimming stripped 3 bases from V and 4 bases from J, with 10 bases between. Germline CDR1 reads ENHRY; CDR2 reads SYGVKD. The CDR3 sequence: CAISDHRDNQPQHF. DNA for the CDR3: TGTGCCATCAGTGACCACAGGGATAATCAGCCCCAGCATTTT.

For the CDR3, the DNA is TGCGCCAGCAGCGCCGGGAAGGGAATGAAGTACACTGAAGCTTTCTTT. Amino acid sequence: CASSAGKGMKYTEAFF. The genes are TRBV5-1 and TRBJ1-1; D gene uncertain. Germline CDR1 and CDR2: SGHRS and YFSETQ. Trimming removed 4 bases at V and 3 bases at J, with 19 bases between. CDR3 length equals 16 residues. The full variable domain, with the rest looked up from reference TRBV5-1 and TRBJ1-1, is KAGVTQTPRYLIKTRGQQVTLSCSPISGHRSVSWYQQTPGQGLQFLFEYFSETQRNKGNFPGRFSGRQFSNSRSEMNVSTLELGDSALYLCASSAGKGMKYTEAFFGQGTRLTVV.

This sequence joins TRBV30 and TRBJ1-5; 9 nucleotides match TRBD1. V trimming: 3 bases; J trimming: 6 bases; junction bases outside the gene matches: 12. CDR3 length: 16 residues. Germline V gene sequence: CDR1 GTSNPN, CDR2 SVGIG (reference sequence). CDR3 residues: CAWSTGWGQGRQPQHF. For the CDR3, the DNA is TGTGCCTGGAGCACCGGTTGGGGACAGGGCCGTCAGCCCCAGCATTTT.

This clone was detected once. At the DNA level, this CDR3 is encoded by other sequences in the same sample as well. The rearrangement links TRBV6-1 to TRBJ2-7; tentatively, D is TRBD1 (6 bases). The CDR3 extends over 12 amino acids. Germline V gives CDR1 MNHNS, CDR2 SASEGT. Trimming took off 6 bases at V and 3 bases at J, with 9 bases between the two ends. The CDR3 loop reads CASRGHSYEQYF. In DNA, the CDR3 is TGTGCCAGCAGGGGACATAGCTACGAGCAGTACTTC.

The V and J genes are TRBV10-3 and TRBJ2-5; weak D call: TRBD2 (5 bases). V lost 10 bases and J 5 bases, leaving 11 bases between the germline ends. Germline V gene lookup returns CDR1 ENHRY and CDR2 SYGVKD. The CDR3 has 11 residues. The CDR3 DNA follows: TGTGCCACCCTAGCTTCTGAGACCCAGTACTTC. Translated: CATLASETQYF.

Details on this clone: Other DNA sequences of this sample code for an identical CDR3. The V call is TRBV11-3, the J call TRBJ2-1, with D tentatively TRBD2 (6 bases). With 5 bases removed from V and 1 base from J, the gap between germline ends came to 12 bases. The CDR3 has 15 residues. Germline CDR1 reads SGHNT; CDR2 reads YENEEA. The CDR3 reads CASSPGRGSYNEQFF. As DNA, the CDR3 is TGTGCCAGCAGCCCAGGCCGGGGGTCCTACAATGAGCAGTTCTTC.

V is TRBV6-6 and J is TRBJ1-1; D is unresolved. Germline loops: CDR1 MNHNY, CDR2 SVGAGI (reference sequence). This CDR3 spans 15 amino acids. V was pared by 2 bases and J by 4 bases, with 14 bases between. The CDR3: CASSYGSLQGTEAFF. CDR3 nucleotides: TGTGCCAGCAGTTACGGGTCCCTTCAAGGCACTGAAGCTTTCTTT.

This chain links TRBV11-2 with TRBJ2-5, with 8 nucleotides matching TRBD2. Per germline, CDR1 SGHAT and CDR2 FQNNGV. V was clipped by 5 bases and J by 3 bases; unmatched bases: 8. This CDR3 contains 15 residues. The DNA for the CDR3 is TGTGCCAGCAGCCGTCGTCCGGGGGGGAAAGAGACCCAGTACTTC. Amino acids: CASSRRPGGKETQYF. The variable domain in full, with the rest retrieved from reference TRBV11-2 and TRBJ2-5, is EAGVAQSPRYKIIEKRQSVAFWCNPISGHATLYWYQQILGQGPKLLIQFQNNGVVDDSQLPKDRFSAERLKGVDSTLKIQPAKLEDSAVYLCASSRRPGGKETQYFGPGTRLLVL.

As DNA, the CDR3 is TGCGCCAGCAGCTACGGACAGACCACAGATACGCAGTATTTT. Protein sequence: CASSYGQTTDTQYF. The rearrangement links TRBV4-1 to TRBJ2-3; tentatively, D is TRBD1 (6 bases). V lost 5 bases, J lost 2 bases, and 11 bases lay in between. The CDR3 contains 14 residues. Germline-derived CDR1 and CDR2 are MGHRA and YSYEKL.

The chain carries TRBV13 and TRBJ1-5; 9 nucleotides line up with TRBD1. V lost 5 bases to trimming and J lost 6 bases; unmatched junction nucleotides: 11. In germline, CDR1 is PRHDT, CDR2 FYEKMQ (reference sequence). The CDR3 is made up of 16 amino acids. CDR3 protein: CASSIRDRAWGQPQHF. The CDR3 nucleotides are TGTGCCAGCAGCATCCGGGACAGGGCTTGGGGTCAGCCCCAGCATTTT.

The chain recombines TRBV23-1 with TRBJ2-7, with unresolved D. TRBV23-1 is an open reading frame, and its role is uncertain. Trimming stripped 4 bases from V and 2 bases from J, with 9 bases between. This CDR3 region has 13 residues. Here the CDR3 DNA reads TGCGCCAGCAGTCGCGGCGATGCCTACGAGCAGTACTTC. Translating gives CASSRGDAYEQYF.

The J gene is TRBJ1-5, the V gene TRBV2; the D is unclear. This CDR3 has 14 residues. The germline V gene has CDR1 SNHLY and CDR2 FYNNEI. V dropped 8 bases and J dropped 0 bases, with 11 bases sitting between them. The CDR3 DNA reads TGTGCCAGCCGAAGGACGGATAGCAATCAGCCCCAGCATTTT. Amino acids: CASRRTDSNQPQHF.

The gene calls are TRBV28 and TRBJ1-4; a weak D match, TRBD1 (6 bases). This CDR3 region has 15 residues. Trimming took off 3 bases at V and 3 bases at J, with 11 bases between the two ends. CDR1 is MDHEN, CDR2 SYDVKM, per germline. The CDR3 DNA follows: TGTGCCAGCAGTTTCCAACAGGGCCCTAATGAAAAACTGTTTTTT. It codes for CASSFQQGPNEKLFF.

V usage is TRBV29-1 and J usage is TRBJ1-1, with D possibly TRBD1 on 6 matching bases. In germline, CDR1 is SQVTM, CDR2 ANQGSEA. The CDR3 contains 13 residues. Trimming shortened V by 5 bases and J by 5 bases, and 15 bases separated the two germline ends. The CDR3 DNA follows: TGCAGCGTTACTGTACAGGGTGTAACTGAAGCTTTCTTT. Translated: CSVTVQGVTEAFF.

V and J are TRBV11-1 and TRBJ1-3, with D possibly TRBD1 on 6 matching bases. The CDR3 contains 15 residues. Germline V lookup: CDR1 SGHAT, CDR2 FQDESV (reference sequence). V lost 5 bases, J lost 3 bases, and 14 bases lay in between. This CDR3 reads CASSDATGFGNTIYF. The CDR3 DNA follows: TGTGCCAGCAGCGACGCAACAGGGTTTGGAAACACCATATATTTT.

The chain recombines TRBV5-8 with TRBJ1-1, with D tentatively TRBD1 (5 bases). The germline CDR1 and CDR2 sequences are SGHTS and YDEGEE. The CDR3 is 16 amino acids. Trimming stripped 6 bases from V and 0 bases from J, with 18 bases between. CDR3: CASTPWGGTMNTEAFF. In nucleotides, the CDR3 is TGTGCCAGCACCCCTTGGGGGGGTACTATGAACACTGAAGCTTTCTTT.

The chain recombines TRBV2 with TRBJ2-3; D ambiguous. This CDR3 comprises 11 residues. Germline loops: CDR1 SNHLY, CDR2 FYNNEI. The V and J ends lost 5 bases and 7 bases respectively, with 7 bases between them. The CDR3 is CASSYGNTQYF. As DNA, the CDR3 is TGTGCCAGCAGTTATGGGAATACGCAGTATTTT.

The chain uses TRBV6-5 and TRBJ1-1; D is unclear. CDR3 length equals 14 residues. From germline, CDR1 is MNHEY and CDR2 SVGAGI. Trimming pared 2 bases from V and 4 bases from J, leaving 11 bases between. In DNA, the CDR3 is TGTGCCAGCAGTTACGAACTTTTTGGCACTGAAGCTTTCTTT. Protein sequence: CASSYELFGTEAFF.